Detailed here is one T cell receptor beta chain. The antigen is unknown. Assay used: immunoSEQ multiplex PCR; TCRdb lists only in-frame clones, some missing. The sample gives 25,000 to 35,000 clones, 70% to 90% of which show up once; around 2.4% is in the top ten. The entry originates in a study of a mutant IDH1 vaccine in newly diagnosed glioma. The sample's time point: week 23, last vaccination. Doses comprised 300 ug of mutant IDH1 20-mer peptide each, plus topical imiquimod. There were new WHO grade 3 or 4 astrocytomas in the donors, and these were IDH1-mutant and ATRX-lost. V was cut by 2 bases and J by 2 bases, with 7 bases left in between. The germline CDR1 and CDR2 sequences are SEHNR and FQNEAQ (reference sequence). This CDR3 has 15 amino acids.

The chain couples TRBV7-9 to TRBJ2-6; D unresolved. The TCR sequence derives from a man between 35 and 55 years old with glioma. The source was PBMCs, collected from a glioma patient whose treatment included an IDH1 peptide vaccine. CDR3 residues: CASSLSVAGANVLTF. CDR3 in DNA: TGTGCCAGCAGCTTATCGGTGGCTGGGGCCAACGTCCTGACTTTC.